The 9 T cell receptor beta chains given below trace back to one sample, sequenced in a study of CD8 T cells in Susac syndrome. Random hexamers served to reverse transcribe roughly 0.45 to 1 ug RNA. TCRdb re-called the immunoSEQ multiplex PCR reads through MiXCR, storing one row per CDR3 protein. The table lists over 140,000 distinct CDR3 sequences, just under 95% of them singletons. What was sequenced was CD4+ T cells from PBMCs. The receptors here all came from a human donor with Susac syndrome.

The count of this clonotype is one. J is TRBJ1-1 and V is TRBV19; 8 bases are shared with TRBD1. Germline V lookup: CDR1 LNHDA, CDR2 SQIVND (reference sequence). Trimming at V came to 7 bases and at J to 0 bases, leaving 7 bases not matched to a gene. The CDR3 spans 15 residues. CDR3 nucleotides: TGTGCCAGTACCGACAGGGGTAAGCTGAACACTGAAGCTTTCTTT. Residues: CASTDRGKLNTEAFF.

The chain links TRBV10-3 to TRBJ1-1; no clear D. CDR1 and CDR2 from the germline V gene are ENHRY and SYGVKD. This CDR3 region has 13 residues. Deletions cut 3 bases from V and 0 bases from J, with 5 bases between. The CDR3 region has the DNA TGTGCCATCAGTGAACACCTGAACACTGAAGCTTTCTTT. Encoded protein: CAISEHLNTEAFF.

V gene TRBV18 combines with J gene TRBJ2-7; D is ambiguous. V dropped 2 bases and J dropped 3 bases, with 8 bases sitting between them. The CDR3 is made up of 13 amino acids. Germline CDR1 is KGHSH and CDR2 is LQKENI. CDR3 residues: CASSPGFLYEQYF. The DNA for the CDR3 is TGTGCCAGCTCACCAGGGTTCCTCTACGAGCAGTACTTC. The whole variable domain, filled in from reference TRBV18 and TRBJ2-7, reads NAGVMQNPRHLVRRRGQEARLRCSPMKGHSHVYWYRQLPEEGLKFMVYLQKENIIDESGMPKERFSAEFPKEGPSILRIQQVVRGDSAAYFCASSPGFLYEQYFGPGTRLTVT.

In this sample, this clonotype turned up once. The CDR3 sequence is CASPSEDSYGYTF. CDR3 DNA: TGCGCCAGCCCGTCGGAGGACAGCTATGGCTACACCTTC. V and J are TRBV23-1 and TRBJ1-2; D may be TRBD1 (6 bases). TRBV23-1 counts as an open reading frame of uncertain function. V was clipped by 8 bases and J by 4 bases, with 14 bases between them. The CDR3 consists of 13 residues.

The CDR3 coding sequence is TGCAGTGCTCACGACAGGAAAAAGGGCTACACCTTC. Residues: CSAHDRKKGYTF. This sequence joins TRBV20-1 and TRBJ1-2, with D perhaps TRBD1 (6 bases). The CDR3 totals 12 residues. V dropped 5 bases and J dropped 8 bases, with 15 bases sitting between them. Germline V CDR1 and CDR2: DFQATT, SNEGSKA (reference sequence).

V and J are TRBV7-9 and TRBJ2-1, with a weak D call TRBD1 (5 bases). CDR1 SEHNR and CDR2 FQNEAQ come from the germline V gene (reference sequence). Trimming removed 5 bases from V and 6 bases from J, with 14 bases in between. The CDR3 contains 14 residues. CDR3 sequence reads: CASSPPRVSNEQFF. CDR3 sequence (DNA): TGTGCCAGCAGCCCCCCCAGGGTGAGCAATGAGCAGTTCTTC.

The genes are TRBV4-2 and TRBJ2-3; 7 nucleotides match TRBD2. J gave up 2 bases and V 0 bases, and 11 bases lay outside the gene matches. The germline V gene has CDR1 LGHNA and CDR2 YNFKEQ. The length of the CDR3 is 18 residues. The CDR3 loop reads CASSQDLSSGLITDTQYF. CDR3 nucleotide sequence: TGTGCCAGCAGCCAAGATTTATCTAGCGGACTAATCACAGATACGCAGTATTTT.

The V gene is TRBV5-4, the J gene TRBJ2-1; TRBD2 is a possible D gene (7 bases). Trimming shortened V by 7 bases and J by 4 bases, and 18 bases separated the two germline ends. This CDR3 region has 15 residues. Per germline, CDR1 SGHNT and CDR2 YYREEE (reference sequence). The CDR3 spells CASFTAGARYNEQFF. The CDR3 DNA is TGTGCCAGCTTCACCGCGGGGGCGCGTTACAATGAGCAGTTCTTC.

The chain links TRBV6-5 to TRBJ2-2; tentatively, D is TRBD1 (5 bases). Trimming took 7 bases from V and 1 from J, leaving 10 bases between them. The CDR3 has 14 residues. Germline CDR1 and CDR2: MNHEY and SVGAGI. The CDR3, as DNA: TGTGCCAGCAAGCTCGGACAGAACACCGGGGAGCTGTTTTTT. Amino acid sequence: CASKLGQNTGELFF.